Each of the 10 T cell receptor beta chains below was sequenced from the same sample in a study of T cells in Graves' hyperthyroidism and ophthalmopathy. Amplified TCR beta CDR3 regions came from RNA transcripts. First-round RT-PCR with HTBI primers amplified the TCR CDR3 region. TCRdb re-called the multiplex PCR reads with MiXCR, one entry per CDR3 protein. Of roughly 500,000 distinct CDR3 sequences listed, 22% are singletons. The sequencing sample was made of blood. Receptors originate from a woman in her 70s with Graves' ophthalmopathy.

The V call is TRBV9, the J call TRBJ2-2, with a tentative D call TRBD2 (6 bases). The CDR3 is 15 residues long. V gave up 3 bases and J gave up 7 bases, with 16 bases separating them. CDR1 SGDLS and CDR2 YYNGEE come from the germline V gene. The CDR3 is CASSARLVSNGELFF. The CDR3 DNA sequence: TGTGCCAGCAGCGCAAGACTAGTTTCTAACGGGGAGCTGTTTTTT.

The V and J genes are TRBV5-4 and TRBJ2-1, with 9 bases matching TRBD2. The germline gives CDR1 SGHNT, CDR2 YYREEE (reference sequence). V trimming: 9 bases; J trimming: 4 bases; junction bases outside the gene matches: 5. The CDR3 consists of 13 residues. This CDR3 reads CATLAGPYNEQFF. The CDR3 nucleotides are TGTGCCACCCTAGCGGGGCCATACAATGAGCAGTTCTTC.

This chain connects TRBV30 to TRBJ2-1; TRBD2 agrees at 9 bases. The germline V gene has CDR1 GTSNPN and CDR2 SVGIG (reference sequence). CDR3 length: 15 residues. V trimming: 0 bases; J trimming: 5 bases; junction bases outside the gene matches: 5. The CDR3 bases are TGTGCCTGGAGTGTAGGGGCGGGGGGGCACAATGAGCAGTTCTTC. It encodes CAWSVGAGGHNEQFF.

This clonotype appeared many times. The chain employs TRBV7-3 and TRBJ2-1; TRBD2 might be the D (6 bases). Germline V CDR1 and CDR2: SGHTA, FQGTGA. V dropped 3 bases and J dropped 6 bases, with 9 bases sitting between them. The CDR3 sequence is 13 residues long. CDR3 region: CASSFGGSNEQFF. CDR3 DNA sequence: TGTGCCAGCAGCTTTGGGGGGAGCAATGAGCAGTTCTTC.

CDR3 coding DNA: TGTGCCAGCAGCTCACGGGACAACTACAATGAGCAGTTCTTC. Translating it yields CASSSRDNYNEQFF. The chain uses TRBV9 and TRBJ2-1; perhaps TRBD1 as D (6 bases). The germline gives CDR1 SGDLS, CDR2 YYNGEE. The germline V and J ends were trimmed by 4 bases and 3 bases, with 11 bases remaining between them. This CDR3 spans 14 amino acids. Together with reference TRBV9 and TRBJ2-1, the CDR3 gives the full variable domain: DSGVTQTPKHLITATGQRVTLRCSPRSGDLSVYWYQQSLDQGLQFLIQYYNGEERAKGNILERFSAQQFPDLHSELNLSSLELGDSALYFCASSSRDNYNEQFFGPGTRLTVL.

Comment on this clonotype: The CDR3 does not close with the conserved phenylalanine or tryptophan, likely indicating a read error. This chain uses TRBV12-3 or TRBV12-4 with TRBJ2-5; 8 bases are shared with TRBD1. The CDR3 runs to 15 residues. The trim removed 7 bases at V and 5 bases at J, leaving 12 bases unmatched. The CDR3 protein is CASIRTGPIVETQYS. The CDR3 bases are TGTGCCAGCATCAGGACAGGGCCTATCGTTGAGACCCAGTACTCC.

V and J are TRBV7-9 and TRBJ2-7; D perhaps matches TRBD2 (7 bases). Trimming stripped 5 bases from V and 3 bases from J, with 17 bases between. The CDR3 is 15 amino acids. CDR1 and CDR2 (germline): SEHNR, FQNEAQ (reference sequence). The DNA for the CDR3 is TGTGCCAGCAGCCAGCTGTGGGGGGGCGTCTACGAGCAGTACTTC. Translation: CASSQLWGGVYEQYF.

This clonotype was seen more than once but under ten times. The CDR3 does not end in the conserved phenylalanine or tryptophan, so this is likely a read error. V usage is TRBV6-1 and J usage is TRBJ1-3, with 7 bases identical to TRBD1. This CDR3 is built from 14 residues. The V segment lost 6 bases and the J segment 4 bases; nucleotides outside the gene matches: 6. Per the germline V gene, CDR1 is MNHNS and CDR2 is SASEGT. CDR3: CASSRTGAGNTIYS. The DNA of the CDR3 is TGTGCCAGCAGCCGAACAGGGGCGGGAAACACCATATATTCT.

In its sample, this clonotype was seen many times. The rearrangement links TRBV2 to TRBJ1-1, with D uncertain. The CDR3 loop spans 13 amino acids. CDR1 SNHLY and CDR2 FYNNEI come from the germline V gene. Trimming removed 4 bases from V and 1 base from J, with 7 bases in between. CDR3 protein: CASSASENTEAFF. In nucleotides, the CDR3 is TGTGCCAGCAGTGCCAGCGAGAACACTGAAGCTTTCTTT.

This clonotype was observed a few times. This sequence joins TRBV3-1 and TRBJ1-1; 7 bases fit TRBD1. The CDR3 totals 14 residues. V was clipped by 0 bases and J by 8 bases; unmatched bases: 6. From germline, CDR1 is LGHDT and CDR2 YNNKEL (reference sequence). CDR3 DNA sequence: TGTGCCAGCAGCCAAGAAGGGGGCAGTCTCGAAGCTTTCTTT. It translates to CASSQEGGSLEAFF.